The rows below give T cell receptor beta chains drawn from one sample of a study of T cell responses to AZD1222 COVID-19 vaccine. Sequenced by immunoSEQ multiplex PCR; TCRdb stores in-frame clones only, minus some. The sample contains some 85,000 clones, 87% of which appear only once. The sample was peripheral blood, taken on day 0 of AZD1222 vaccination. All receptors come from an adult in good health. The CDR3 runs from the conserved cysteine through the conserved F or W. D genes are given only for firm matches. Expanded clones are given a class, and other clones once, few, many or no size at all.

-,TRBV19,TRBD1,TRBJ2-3,TGTGCCAGTAGCCCGGGACAGCTCGCAGATACGCAGTATTTT,CASSPGQLADTQYF
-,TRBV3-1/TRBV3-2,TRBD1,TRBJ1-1,TGTGCCAGCAGCCACAGACAGGGGGACACTGAAGCTTTCTTT,CASSHRQGDTEAFF
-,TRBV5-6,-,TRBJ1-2,TGTGCCAGCAGCTGGGAGTCGCGATTGGACACCTTC,CASSWESRLDTF
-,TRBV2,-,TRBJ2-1,TGTGCCAGCAGTTTCCGGACTCAGTCGGAGCAGTTCTTC,CASSFRTQSEQFF
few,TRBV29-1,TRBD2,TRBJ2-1,TGCAGCGCCTTAGGGTCGGGAGGGCATGGGAATGAGCAGTTCTTC,CSALGSGGHGNEQFF
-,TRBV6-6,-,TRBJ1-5,TGTGCCAGCAGTTCCTACCGTCCTAATCAGCCCCAGCATTTT,CASSSYRPNQPQHF
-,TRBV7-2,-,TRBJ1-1,TGTGCCAGCAGTCTTAGAAGTCGGTTGGAGAACACTGAAGCTTTCTTT,CASSLRSRLENTEAFF
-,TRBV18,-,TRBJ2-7,TGTGCCAGCTCCCAGACTAGAAACCCCAACGAGCAGTACTTC,CASSQTRNPNEQYF
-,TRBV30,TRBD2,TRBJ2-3,TGTGCCTGGAGTGGACTAGCGGGTACAGATACGCAGTATTTT,CAWSGLAGTDTQYF
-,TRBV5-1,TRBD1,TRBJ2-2,TGCGCCAGCAGCCGGGGACAGGGAAAGAACACCGGGGAGCTGTTTTTT,CASSRGQGKNTGELFF
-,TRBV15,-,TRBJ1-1,TGTGCCACCAGCAGAGATACTAGGGACACTGAAGCTTTCTTT,CATSRDTRDTEAFF
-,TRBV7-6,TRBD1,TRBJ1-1,TGTGCCAGCAGCTTAGGCGGGACAGTGAACACTGAAGCTTTCTTT,CASSLGGTVNTEAFF
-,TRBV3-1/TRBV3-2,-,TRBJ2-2,TGTGCCAGCAGCGACGCTATCCTCGCCGGGGAGCTGTTTTTT,CASSDAILAGELFF
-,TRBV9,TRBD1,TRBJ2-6,TGTGCCAGCAGCGCGACAGGGGGGACCTCTGGGGCCAACGTCCTGACTTTC,CASSATGGTSGANVLTF
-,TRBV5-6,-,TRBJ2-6,TGTGCCAGCAGCGTCTCTGGGGCCAACGTCCTGACTTTC,CASSVSGANVLTF
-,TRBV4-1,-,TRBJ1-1,TGCGCCAGCAGCCAATGGATCCGAGCGAACACTGAAGCTTTCTTT,CASSQWIRANTEAFF
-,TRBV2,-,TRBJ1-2,TGTGCCAGCAGCGAAGACAGATCTAACTATGGCTACACCTTC,CASSEDRSNYGYTF
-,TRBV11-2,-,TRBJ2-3,TGTGCCAGCAGCTTTAACTCGGCGGGGGATACGCAGTATTTT,CASSFNSAGDTQYF
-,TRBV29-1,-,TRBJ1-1,TGCAGCGTTGAAACCCGATTGTGGGGCGAAAGGAGCACTGAAGCTTTCTTT,CSVETRLWGERSTEAFF
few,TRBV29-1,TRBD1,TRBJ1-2,TGCAGCGTTACCGGGACAGGGCGCCACATCTATGGCTACACCTTC,CSVTGTGRHIYGYTF
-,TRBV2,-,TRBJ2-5,TGTGCCAGCAGTGAACGACCCGCCGGGACCCAGTACTTC,CASSERPAGTQYF
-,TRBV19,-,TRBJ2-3,TGTGCCACCCGAGCCAGGGGCCCCGCAGATACGCAGTATTTT,CATRARGPADTQYF
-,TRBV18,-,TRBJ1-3,TGTGCCAGCTCACCAATCAGGGGCGCCTCTGGAAACACCATATATTTT,CASSPIRGASGNTIYF
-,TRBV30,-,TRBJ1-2,TGTGCCTGGACTGCCGCCTACTATGGCTACACCTTC,CAWTAAYYGYTF
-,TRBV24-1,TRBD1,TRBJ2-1,TGTGCCTCCAGACAGGGGTTCGGCGAGCAGTTCTTC,CASRQGFGEQFF
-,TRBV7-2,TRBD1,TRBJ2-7,TGTGCCAGCAGCCCACGCCTAGGGGACAGGGCCTACGAGCAGTACTTC,CASSPRLGDRAYEQYF
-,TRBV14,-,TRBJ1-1,TGTGCCAGCAGCCAAGAAGTATTGGGCAGGGGAACTGAAGCTTTCTTT,CASSQEVLGRGTEAFF
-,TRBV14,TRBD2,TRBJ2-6,TGTGCCAGCAGCCAAGATGGCTGGTTGTCTAGCGGAACTGGGGCCAACGTCCTGACTTTC,CASSQDGWLSSGTGANVLTF
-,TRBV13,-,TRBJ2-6,TGTGCCAGCAGCTCATTGACGGACAGAACCAACTCTGGGGCCAACGTCCTGACTTTC,CASSSLTDRTNSGANVLTF
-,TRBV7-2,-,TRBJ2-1,TGTGCCAGCAGCTTAGAGGGTATCTGGGAGTTCTTC,CASSLEGIWEFF
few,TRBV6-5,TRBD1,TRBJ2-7,TGTGCCAGCAGGGCCGGGACAGGGGGGATCTACGAGCAGTACTTC,CASRAGTGGIYEQYF
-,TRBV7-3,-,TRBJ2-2,TGTGCCAGCAGCTTATTTGCAGACAACACCGGGGAGCTGTTTTTT,CASSLFADNTGELFF